These 19 T cell receptor beta chains share one sample of origin, sequenced in a study of cytomegalovirus exposure and HLA in healthy donors. Primers for the PCR totalled 60 Vbeta and 13 Jbeta. Only in-frame clones appear in the TCRdb table, and some are missing; sequencing was by immunoSEQ multiplex PCR. The sample consists of 150,000 to 200,000 clones, 60% to 80% of them appearing once. The sequencing sample was made of PBMCs. The origin of the receptors is a man between 60 and 70 years old in good health and CMV-seronegative.

This sequence joins TRBV4-1 and TRBJ1-6; TRBD1 aligns across 7 bases. The CDR3 sequence is 15 residues long. CDR1 MGHRA and CDR2 YSYEKL come from the germline V gene. Germline trimming cut 3 bases from V and 5 bases from J; bases unmatched to any gene: 4. The CDR3 is CASSQGTANNSPLHF. DNA for the CDR3: TGCGCCAGCAGCCAGGGGACAGCGAATAATTCACCCCTCCACTTT.

The J gene is TRBJ1-6, the V gene TRBV6-5; 7 positions agree with TRBD1. The V segment lost 6 bases and the J segment 6 bases; nucleotides outside the gene matches: 5. The CDR3 sequence is 14 residues long. CDR1 is MNHEY, CDR2 SVGAGI, per germline. As DNA, the CDR3 is TGTGCCAGCAGCTCCGGGACAGCTAATTCACCCCTCCACTTT. It codes for CASSSGTANSPLHF.

Only one count was recorded for this clone. The V gene is TRBV4-3, the J gene TRBJ2-7; 8 bases line up with TRBD1. J was trimmed by 3 bases and V by 3 bases; bases with no gene match: 7. Germline V lookup: CDR1 LGHNA, CDR2 YSLEER. CDR3 length: 15 amino acids. DNA of the CDR3: TGCGCCAGCAGCCAGGACAGGGACGGCGACTACGAGCAGTACTTC. Translating it yields CASSQDRDGDYEQYF.

The J gene is TRBJ2-2, the V gene TRBV30; a weak D match, TRBD1 (5 bases). CDR1 and CDR2 from the germline V gene are GTSNPN and SVGIG (reference sequence). V lost 0 bases and J lost 4, with 9 bases in between. The CDR3 totals 14 residues. CDR3 nucleotides: TGTGCCTGGAGTGTACGACAGACCACCGGGGAGCTGTTTTTT. This codes for CAWSVRQTTGELFF. Filled out from reference TRBV30 and TRBJ2-2, the complete variable domain reads SQTIHQWPATLVQPVGSPLSLECTVEGTSNPNLYWYRQAAGRGLQLLFYSVGIGQISSEVPQNLSASRPQDRQFILSSKKLLLSDSGFYLCAWSVRQTTGELFFGEGSRLTVL.

The V and J genes are TRBV5-6 and TRBJ2-3; TRBD2 might be the D (5 bases). Trimming left V 3 bases short and J 6 bases short, with 11 bases between. CDR3 length: 13 residues. The germline V gene encodes CDR1 SGHDT and CDR2 YYEEEE. The CDR3 reads CASSSPRGDTQYF. The CDR3 DNA follows: TGTGCCAGCAGCTCTCCCCGAGGGGATACGCAGTATTTT.

This chain links TRBV29-1 with TRBJ2-7, with 10 positions matching TRBD1. The germline V gene encodes CDR1 SQVTM and CDR2 ANQGSEA. There are 14 residues in the CDR3. V trimming: 5 bases; J trimming: 0 bases; junction bases outside the gene matches: 4. The CDR3 nucleotides read TGCAGCGTTTCGGGACAGGGGACCTCCTACGAGCAGTACTTC. This gives the protein CSVSGQGTSYEQYF.

This clone came up a few times. The CDR3 bases are TGTGCCAGTAGTATAGCTCCCGTTGCGGGGTATGGCAATCAGCCCCAGCATTTT. This sequence encodes CASSIAPVAGYGNQPQHF. The V gene is TRBV19, the J gene TRBJ1-5; D gene ambiguous. CDR1 is LNHDA and CDR2 is SQIVND in the germline V gene (reference sequence). Trimming took off 1 base at V and 2 bases at J, with 18 bases between the two ends. The CDR3 has 18 residues.

This chain links TRBV18 with TRBJ1-6; D gene ambiguous. Trimming removed 0 bases at V and 4 bases at J, with 7 bases between. CDR1 is KGHSH, CDR2 LQKENI, per germline. This CDR3 is 15 amino acids long. Here the CDR3 reads CASSPPSAYNSPLHF. The CDR3 region has the DNA TGTGCCAGCTCACCACCCTCCGCGTATAATTCACCCCTCCACTTT.

The chain is built from TRBV30 and TRBJ1-2, with TRBD1 as a possible D gene (5 bases). CDR1 is GTSNPN and CDR2 is SVGIG in the germline V gene (reference sequence). Trimming removed 4 bases at V and 7 bases at J, with 16 bases between. CDR3 length: 13 residues. The DNA for the CDR3 is TGTGCCTGGACTGGCGGGACCTTAGGTGGCTACACCTTC. This translates into CAWTGGTLGGYTF.

This clone was picked up a small number of times. The CDR3 loop is CASSQDSREENYGYTF. The CDR3 DNA reads TGTGCCAGCAGCCAAGATAGCAGGGAGGAAAACTATGGCTACACCTTC. V is TRBV4-2 and J is TRBJ1-2; TRBD1 might be the D (5 bases). Trimming cost V 0 bases and J 2 bases, with 13 bases left between them. Germline V gives CDR1 LGHNA, CDR2 YNFKEQ. CDR3 length equals 16 residues.

The chain links TRBV13 to TRBJ2-5; 7 nucleotides align to TRBD2. The CDR3 has 17 residues. V shed 5 bases and J 1 base; nucleotides not matched to a gene: 13. Germline V lookup: CDR1 PRHDT, CDR2 FYEKMQ (reference sequence). This CDR3 is CASSRSWGGGPQETQYF. The DNA of the CDR3 is TGTGCCAGCAGCCGTTCTTGGGGGGGTGGTCCCCAAGAGACCCAGTACTTC. Full variable domain (outside the CDR3, taken from reference TRBV13 and TRBJ2-5): AAGVIQSPRHLIKEKRETATLKCYPIPRHDTVYWYQQGPGQDPQFLISFYEKMQSDKGSIPDRFSAQQFSDYHSELNMSSLELGDSALYFCASSRSWGGGPQETQYFGPGTRLLVL.

This chain connects TRBV6-5 to TRBJ2-7; the match to TRBD1 covers 10 bases. This CDR3 spans 13 amino acids. J was trimmed by 5 bases and V by 8 bases; bases with no gene match: 6. From germline, CDR1 is MNHEY and CDR2 SVGAGI. CDR3: CASWRDRGHEQYF. The CDR3 region has the DNA TGTGCCAGCTGGCGGGACAGGGGCCACGAGCAGTACTTC.

The gene calls are TRBV19 and TRBJ1-5, with 8 bases matching TRBD1. The germline CDR1 and CDR2 sequences are LNHDA and SQIVND (reference sequence). The CDR3 is made up of 16 amino acids. V lost 8 bases and J lost 1; bases outside the gene matches: 10. Here the CDR3 reads CASGGQGMVSNQPQHF. The CDR3 DNA reads TGTGCCAGTGGTGGACAGGGTATGGTGAGCAATCAGCCCCAGCATTTT. Full variable domain (rest looked up from reference TRBV19 and TRBJ1-5): DGGITQSPKYLFRKEGQNVTLSCEQNLNHDAMYWYRQDPGQGLRLIYYSQIVNDFQKGDIAEGYSVSREKKESFPLTVTSAQKNPTAFYLCASGGQGMVSNQPQHFGDGTRLSIL.

The CDR3 is CASSLDHGAGGGNEQFF. The CDR3 DNA is TGTGCCAGCAGCTTAGATCACGGAGCGGGAGGGGGGAATGAGCAGTTCTTC. The chain uses TRBV11-3 and TRBJ2-1; 10 nucleotides agree with TRBD2. V shed 0 bases, J shed 7 bases, and the junction held 9 bases outside the gene matches. Germline CDR1 reads SGHNT; CDR2 reads YENEEA. This CDR3 region has 17 residues.

The V call is TRBV11-2, the J call TRBJ2-1; 9 nucleotides line up with TRBD2. CDR3 length: 15 amino acids. Trimming removed 1 base from V and 6 bases from J; junction bases left unmatched: 4. CDR1 and CDR2 (germline): SGHAT, FQNNGV. The CDR3 spells CASSLGASGANEQFF. CDR3 DNA sequence: TGTGCCAGCAGCTTAGGGGCTAGCGGGGCCAATGAGCAGTTCTTC.

The chain carries TRBV5-1 and TRBJ1-1, with D tentatively TRBD1 (5 bases). Trimming pared 0 bases from V and 7 bases from J, leaving 10 bases between. Per germline, CDR1 SGHRS and CDR2 YFSETQ. The CDR3 runs to 13 residues. The CDR3 region has the DNA TGCGCCAGCAGCTTGGGCGACAGCAGTGAAGCTTTCTTT. Protein product: CASSLGDSSEAFF.

The J gene is TRBJ2-5, the V gene TRBV2; the D gene is possibly TRBD1 (6 bases). TRBJ2-7 matches the DNA end more closely, so the J call is doubtful. CDR3 size: 13 residues. Germline V gene sequence: CDR1 SNHLY, CDR2 FYNNEI. CDR3 amino acids: CASTQGFSYEQYF. The CDR3 DNA is TGTGCCAGCACACAGGGTTTCTCCTACGAGCAGTACTTC.

V usage is TRBV7-9 and J usage is TRBJ2-1, with D possibly being TRBD2 (6 bases). The V gene lost 5 bases and the J gene lost 0 bases, with 14 bases spanning the gap. Per germline, CDR1 SEHNR and CDR2 FQNEAQ (reference sequence). This CDR3 contains 16 residues. CDR3 coding DNA: TGTGCCAGCAGCCCTCTAGCGTTGAGCTCCTACAATGAGCAGTTCTTC. It specifies CASSPLALSSYNEQFF.

V gene TRBV19 combines with J gene TRBJ1-1; 8 nucleotides match TRBD1. The CDR3 is made up of 21 amino acids. The germline V gene encodes CDR1 LNHDA and CDR2 SQIVND (reference sequence). V lost 3 bases and J lost 0; bases outside the gene matches: 21. The chain's CDR3 is CASSMVRREGTGHFMNTEAFF. Written as DNA, the CDR3 is TGTGCCAGTAGTATGGTGCGTAGGGAGGGGACAGGCCACTTCATGAACACTGAAGCTTTCTTT.